These T cell receptor beta chains were read from a single sample in a study of T cell responses to AZD1222 COVID-19 vaccine. The assay was immunoSEQ multiplex PCR, and TCRdb's table has in-frame clones only and misses some. The sample yields about 150,000 clones, about nine tenths seen once. This specimen was peripheral blood, taken on day 0 of AZD1222 vaccination. The receptors were gathered from an adult in good health. Both conserved end residues are part of each CDR3. A D gene is named only where the DNA matches it firmly. For some rows the clone size is stated as once, few or many, or as a class when expanded; others skip it.

d_call: TRBD1
v_call: TRBV4-1
clone_size: .
j_call: TRBJ1-1
cdr3_aa: CASSLRTGGDMGTEAFF
cdr3_nt: TGCGCCAGCAGCCTGAGGACAGGAGGGGATATGGGCACTGAAGCTTTCTTT

d_call: .
v_call: TRBV19
clone_size: .
j_call: TRBJ2-2
cdr3_aa: CASTITGNTGELFF
cdr3_nt: TGTGCCAGTACAATTACAGGGAACACCGGGGAGCTGTTTTTT

d_call: .
v_call: TRBV9
clone_size: once
j_call: TRBJ2-3
cdr3_aa: CASSVEASGRTDTQYF
cdr3_nt: TGTGCCAGCAGCGTAGAGGCGAGCGGGCGTACAGATACGCAGTATTTT

d_call: .
v_call: TRBV7-9
clone_size: .
j_call: TRBJ2-7
cdr3_aa: CASSLRGPTSYEQYF
cdr3_nt: TGTGCCAGCAGCCTCAGGGGTCCCACGTCCTACGAGCAGTACTTC

d_call: .
v_call: TRBV29-1
clone_size: .
j_call: TRBJ2-3
cdr3_aa: CSVELRFRGTDTQYF
cdr3_nt: TGCAGCGTTGAGCTTAGGTTCCGAGGCACAGATACGCAGTATTTT

d_call: .
v_call: TRBV5-1
clone_size: .
j_call: TRBJ1-2
cdr3_aa: CASSQTDSFYGYTF
cdr3_nt: TGCGCCAGCAGCCAAACGGACAGCTTCTATGGCTACACCTTC

d_call: .
v_call: TRBV7-9
clone_size: .
j_call: TRBJ1-1
cdr3_aa: CASSLGYREEAFF
cdr3_nt: TGTGCCAGCAGCTTAGGGTACAGGGAAGAAGCTTTCTTT

d_call: TRBD1
v_call: TRBV2
clone_size: once
j_call: TRBJ1-5
cdr3_aa: CASRLDRGRGQPQHF
cdr3_nt: TGTGCCAGCAGGCTCGACAGGGGACGGGGTCAGCCCCAGCATTTT

d_call: TRBD1
v_call: TRBV27
clone_size: once
j_call: TRBJ2-7
cdr3_aa: CASSRQPGGGKISEQYF
cdr3_nt: TGTGCCAGCAGTCGCCAACCAGGGGGCGGAAAGATCTCCGAGCAGTACTTC

d_call: .
v_call: TRBV11-2
clone_size: .
j_call: TRBJ2-7
cdr3_aa: CASSFFPDVAYEQYF
cdr3_nt: TGTGCCAGCAGCTTTTTTCCGGACGTCGCCTACGAGCAGTACTTC

d_call: .
v_call: TRBV4-2
clone_size: .
j_call: TRBJ2-3
cdr3_aa: CASSQEGTPTDTQYF
cdr3_nt: TGTGCCAGCAGCCAAGAAGGGACCCCCACAGATACGCAGTATTTT

d_call: .
v_call: TRBV10-3
clone_size: .
j_call: TRBJ1-1
cdr3_aa: CAISELPVRGRTEAFF
cdr3_nt: TGTGCCATCAGTGAGTTACCCGTCAGGGGTCGGACTGAAGCTTTCTTT

d_call: TRBD1
v_call: TRBV28
clone_size: few
j_call: TRBJ2-7
cdr3_aa: CATSTQGPHEQYF
cdr3_nt: TGTGCCACCTCAACACAGGGGCCCCACGAGCAGTACTTC

d_call: TRBD1
v_call: TRBV27
clone_size: .
j_call: TRBJ1-1
cdr3_aa: CASRRTGPGEAFF
cdr3_nt: TGTGCCAGCCGTCGGACAGGGCCGGGTGAAGCTTTCTTT

d_call: .
v_call: TRBV6-5
clone_size: few
j_call: TRBJ1-5
cdr3_aa: CASSQVEGEQPQHF
cdr3_nt: TGTGCCAGCAGTCAGGTGGAAGGGGAGCAGCCCCAGCATTTT

d_call: .
v_call: TRBV30
clone_size: .
j_call: TRBJ1-1
cdr3_aa: CAWGFEDGWLSQAFF
cdr3_nt: TGTGCCTGGGGATTTGAGGACGGTTGGCTTTCCCAAGCTTTCTTT

d_call: TRBD2
v_call: TRBV7-6
clone_size: .
j_call: TRBJ2-1
cdr3_aa: CASSLAAGGPAIEQFF
cdr3_nt: TGTGCCAGCAGCTTAGCAGCGGGGGGGCCAGCTATTGAGCAGTTCTTC

d_call: .
v_call: TRBV2
clone_size: .
j_call: TRBJ1-2
cdr3_aa: CASSGDGEGYTF
cdr3_nt: TGTGCCAGCAGTGGGGACGGCGAGGGCTACACCTTC

d_call: TRBD1
v_call: TRBV29-1
clone_size: .
j_call: TRBJ1-2
cdr3_aa: CSVEAGQVGLRYGYTF
cdr3_nt: TGCAGCGTTGAGGCGGGACAGGTCGGGCTGCGCTATGGCTACACCTTC

d_call: .
v_call: TRBV18
clone_size: few
j_call: TRBJ2-2
cdr3_aa: CASSLGAGELFF
cdr3_nt: TGTGCCAGCTCACTTGGCGCCGGGGAGCTGTTTTTT

d_call: TRBD1
v_call: TRBV27
clone_size: .
j_call: TRBJ1-2
cdr3_aa: CASSLSPLDRPDYGYTF
cdr3_nt: TGTGCCAGCAGTTTATCGCCTTTGGACAGGCCTGACTATGGCTACACCTTC

d_call: .
v_call: TRBV9
clone_size: .
j_call: TRBJ2-5
cdr3_aa: CASSVTGLQETQYF
cdr3_nt: TGTGCCAGCAGCGTTACGGGACTTCAAGAGACCCAGTACTTC

d_call: .
v_call: TRBV2
clone_size: .
j_call: TRBJ1-4
cdr3_aa: CASTGQTNEKLFF
cdr3_nt: TGTGCCAGCACCGGACAGACTAATGAAAAACTGTTTTTT

d_call: TRBD1
v_call: TRBV18
clone_size: .
j_call: TRBJ2-1
cdr3_aa: CASSPATGTYNEQFF
cdr3_nt: TGTGCCAGCTCACCAGCGACAGGGACCTACAATGAGCAGTTCTTC

d_call: TRBD1
v_call: TRBV7-2
clone_size: .
j_call: TRBJ1-2
cdr3_aa: CASSSGQGGYGYTF
cdr3_nt: TGTGCCAGCAGCTCCGGACAGGGCGGCTATGGCTACACCTTC

d_call: TRBD1
v_call: TRBV7-3
clone_size: .
j_call: TRBJ1-1
cdr3_aa: CASSFSGQTEAFF
cdr3_nt: TGTGCCAGCAGCTTCTCGGGACAGACTGAAGCTTTCTTT

d_call: .
v_call: TRBV11-2
clone_size: .
j_call: TRBJ1-1
cdr3_aa: CASSFVLGQEAFF
cdr3_nt: TGTGCCAGCAGCTTTGTTCTAGGACAGGAAGCTTTCTTT

d_call: .
v_call: TRBV5-4
clone_size: .
j_call: TRBJ2-1
cdr3_aa: CASSVMGTREQFF
cdr3_nt: TGTGCCAGCAGCGTCATGGGGACACGGGAGCAGTTCTTC

d_call: TRBD1
v_call: TRBV7-9
clone_size: .
j_call: TRBJ1-1
cdr3_aa: CASSLEQGRTEAFF
cdr3_nt: TGTGCCAGCAGCCTCGAACAGGGGCGCACTGAAGCTTTCTTT

d_call: .
v_call: TRBV10-3
clone_size: .
j_call: TRBJ1-1
cdr3_aa: CAISGQAYEAFF
cdr3_nt: TGTGCCATCAGTGGACAGGCTTATGAAGCTTTCTTT

d_call: TRBD1
v_call: TRBV11-3
clone_size: .
j_call: TRBJ2-2
cdr3_aa: CASSRTGHGTGELFF
cdr3_nt: TGTGCCAGCAGCCGGACAGGGCACGGCACCGGGGAGCTGTTTTTT

d_call: .
v_call: TRBV11-2
clone_size: .
j_call: TRBJ2-7
cdr3_aa: CASSLGPGISGYEQYF
cdr3_nt: TGTGCCAGCAGCTTAGGGCCTGGAATTAGCGGCTACGAGCAGTACTTC

d_call: TRBD2
v_call: TRBV27
clone_size: .
j_call: TRBJ2-7
cdr3_aa: CASSLSTNRGDDQYF
cdr3_nt: TGTGCCAGCAGTTTATCGACTAACCGGGGGGATGATCAGTACTTC

d_call: .
v_call: TRBV7-3
clone_size: once
j_call: TRBJ1-6
cdr3_aa: CASSLRGANNSPLHF
cdr3_nt: TGTGCCAGCAGCCTAAGGGGGGCGAATAATTCACCCCTCCACTTT

d_call: TRBD2
v_call: TRBV5-1
clone_size: .
j_call: TRBJ2-2
cdr3_aa: CASSPLAGAPGELFF
cdr3_nt: TGCGCCAGCAGCCCCTTAGCGGGGGCTCCCGGGGAGCTGTTTTTT

d_call: .
v_call: TRBV5-5
clone_size: .
j_call: TRBJ2-1
cdr3_aa: CASSPGLVGDEQFF
cdr3_nt: TGTGCCAGCAGCCCGGGGCTAGTAGGGGATGAGCAGTTCTTC

d_call: TRBD1
v_call: TRBV5-1
clone_size: .
j_call: TRBJ2-7
cdr3_aa: CASSPSGQGNYEQYF
cdr3_nt: TGCGCCAGCAGCCCTTCGGGACAGGGTAATTACGAGCAGTACTTC

d_call: TRBD1
v_call: TRBV7-9
clone_size: .
j_call: TRBJ2-1
cdr3_aa: CASSSGGSLSYNEQFF
cdr3_nt: TGTGCCAGCAGTTCAGGGGGCTCCCTCTCCTACAATGAGCAGTTCTTC

d_call: .
v_call: TRBV5-1
clone_size: .
j_call: TRBJ2-2
cdr3_aa: CASSQSGGSNTGELFF
cdr3_nt: TGCGCCAGCAGCCAATCAGGGGGGTCGAACACCGGGGAGCTGTTTTTT

d_call: .
v_call: TRBV29-1
clone_size: many
j_call: TRBJ1-5
cdr3_aa: CSVDGGSGQPQHF
cdr3_nt: TGCAGCGTTGATGGGGGAAGTGGCCAGCCCCAGCATTTT

d_call: .
v_call: TRBV11-2
clone_size: .
j_call: TRBJ1-1
cdr3_aa: CASSLDPPDNGQIHNTEAFF
cdr3_nt: TGTGCCAGCAGTTTAGACCCCCCCGACAACGGACAGATTCATAACACTGAAGCTTTCTTT

d_call: .
v_call: TRBV7-8
clone_size: .
j_call: TRBJ1-5
cdr3_aa: CASSPDRDQPQHF
cdr3_nt: TGTGCCAGCAGCCCCGACAGAGATCAGCCCCAGCATTTT

d_call: TRBD1
v_call: TRBV7-3
clone_size: .
j_call: TRBJ2-7
cdr3_aa: CASSLQTGASYEQYF
cdr3_nt: TGTGCCAGCAGCCTTCAGACAGGGGCATCCTACGAGCAGTACTTC

d_call: .
v_call: TRBV24-1
clone_size: .
j_call: TRBJ1-1
cdr3_aa: CATKQDTEAFF
cdr3_nt: TGTGCCACCAAACAGGACACTGAAGCTTTCTTT

d_call: .
v_call: TRBV19
clone_size: .
j_call: TRBJ1-1
cdr3_aa: CASSRDPVAGTEAFF
cdr3_nt: TGTGCCAGTAGTAGGGACCCGGTAGCGGGCACTGAAGCTTTCTTT

d_call: .
v_call: TRBV7-9
clone_size: .
j_call: TRBJ1-1
cdr3_aa: CASSLAVLNTEAFF
cdr3_nt: TGTGCCAGCAGCTTAGCCGTCCTGAACACTGAAGCTTTCTTT

d_call: .
v_call: TRBV12-3/TRBV12-4
clone_size: .
j_call: TRBJ1-3
cdr3_aa: CASVGQGNTIYF
cdr3_nt: TGTGCCAGCGTCGGACAGGGAAACACCATATATTTT

d_call: TRBD2
v_call: TRBV2
clone_size: .
j_call: TRBJ2-1
cdr3_aa: CASSGGGATIGNEQFF
cdr3_nt: TGTGCCAGCAGTGGCGGGGGGGCCACCATCGGTAATGAGCAGTTCTTC

d_call: .
v_call: TRBV28
clone_size: .
j_call: TRBJ1-5
cdr3_aa: CASRTVNQPQHF
cdr3_nt: TGTGCCAGCAGGACGGTAAATCAGCCCCAGCATTTT

d_call: .
v_call: TRBV9
clone_size: .
j_call: TRBJ1-1
cdr3_aa: CASSVDGDSTEAFF
cdr3_nt: TGTGCCAGCAGCGTAGATGGGGATAGCACTGAAGCTTTCTTT

d_call: TRBD1
v_call: TRBV2
clone_size: .
j_call: TRBJ1-1
cdr3_aa: CASRNWDRNTEAFF
cdr3_nt: TGTGCCAGCAGGAACTGGGACAGAAACACTGAAGCTTTCTTT

d_call: .
v_call: TRBV2
clone_size: .
j_call: TRBJ2-4
cdr3_aa: CASSEGGGGQNIQYF
cdr3_nt: TGTGCCAGCAGTGAAGGGGGAGGCGGCCAAAACATTCAGTACTTC

d_call: .
v_call: TRBV5-4
clone_size: .
j_call: TRBJ1-3
cdr3_aa: CASSSPSNTIYF
cdr3_nt: TGTGCCAGCAGCTCACCCAGTAACACCATATATTTT

d_call: .
v_call: TRBV27
clone_size: .
j_call: TRBJ1-4
cdr3_aa: CASSLNGDGEKLFF
cdr3_nt: TGTGCCAGCAGTTTAAATGGGGACGGTGAAAAACTGTTTTTT

d_call: TRBD1
v_call: TRBV7-2
clone_size: .
j_call: TRBJ1-2
cdr3_aa: CASSLGAGGPLGPGGYTF
cdr3_nt: TGTGCCAGCAGCCTAGGGGCAGGGGGACCATTAGGCCCGGGCGGCTACACCTTC

d_call: TRBD1
v_call: TRBV11-2
clone_size: .
j_call: TRBJ1-2
cdr3_aa: CASSSRGQGAIGYTF
cdr3_nt: TGTGCCAGCAGCTCCCGGGGACAGGGGGCAATCGGCTACACCTTC

d_call: .
v_call: TRBV18
clone_size: .
j_call: TRBJ2-7
cdr3_aa: CASSSTTDKSYEQYF
cdr3_nt: TGTGCCAGCTCATCCACCACCGACAAGTCCTACGAGCAGTACTTC